The present entry profiles one T cell receptor beta chain with its context. What it binds is not known. This entry belongs to a study of shared clonotypes between healthy human individuals. The study's findings and limits: The study sampled only blood, and tissue repertoires likely differ. Estimated richness was generally greater in naive than memory subsets.

Method: immunoSEQ multiplex PCR; TCRdb's copy keeps in-frame clones and lacks some. The data contain around 2.3 million clones, approximately 95% of them seen just once; the ten biggest clones take up around 0.13%. Among the donors, all were Caucasian adults who lived in Nashville, Tennessee. The receptor was derived from a man between 18 and 29 years old in good health. Specimen: naive CD4+ T cells sorted from blood. Subset given: CD45RA+ positively selected.

CDR3 DNA sequence: TGTGCCAGCAGTCCCACCAGTAGGGCCCTTCGGTGGAATTCACCCCTCCACTTT. This codes for CASSPTSRALRWNSPLHF. The genes are TRBV27 and TRBJ1-6; D uncertain. Per germline, CDR1 MNHEY and CDR2 SMNVEV (reference sequence). V was pared by 5 bases and J by 7 bases, with 24 bases between. The length of the CDR3 is 18 residues.